The 10 T cell receptor beta chains listed next were all sequenced from one sample in a study of T cell responses to AZD1222 COVID-19 vaccine. Assay: immunoSEQ multiplex PCR; the TCRdb copy retains only in-frame clones and omits some. The profile covers 150,000 or so clones, with roughly 92% appearing a single time and 1% to 1.5% taken by the ten largest. Sequenced material: peripheral blood, taken 28 days after the second AZD1222 dose. The source of these receptors is an adult who received the AZD1222 COVID-19 vaccine.

CDR3 in DNA: TGCGCCAGCAGCCAAGATGGAACCGAAGGTTCTGAAAAACTGTTTTTT. As protein: CASSQDGTEGSEKLFF. The V and J genes are TRBV4-1 and TRBJ1-4, with unresolved D. CDR3 length: 16 amino acids. Deletions cut 0 bases from V and 7 bases from J, with 15 bases between. The germline CDR1 and CDR2 sequences are MGHRA and YSYEKL.

This rearrangement joins TRBV28 to TRBJ1-6; a possible D gene is TRBD1 (5 bases). The V and J ends lost 9 bases and 9 bases respectively, with 12 bases between them. Germline CDR1 reads MDHEN; CDR2 reads SYDVKM. The CDR3 is 12 amino acids. This chain's CDR3 is CASGGGRSPLHF. The CDR3 coding sequence is TGTGCCAGTGGGGGTGGCCGTTCACCCCTCCACTTT.

This clone has more than one count but fewer than ten. The chain has TRBV5-1 and TRBJ1-2; the D is unclear. The CDR3 runs 14 residues. Trimming cost V 0 bases and J 8 bases, with 14 bases left between them. Germline CDR1 reads SGHRS; CDR2 reads YFSETQ. The CDR3 region has the DNA TGCGCCAGCAGCTTGGATGTGACGCAAAGGGGCTACACCTTC. The encoded protein is CASSLDVTQRGYTF. Supplemented by reference TRBV5-1 and TRBJ1-2, the full variable domain reads KAGVTQTPRYLIKTRGQQVTLSCSPISGHRSVSWYQQTPGQGLQFLFEYFSETQRNKGNFPGRFSGRQFSNSRSEMNVSTLELGDSALYLCASSLDVTQRGYTFGSGTRLTVV.

The DNA for the CDR3 is TGTGCCAGCAGTTCTAGCGGGAGACATACCGAGCAGTACTTC. Encoded protein: CASSSSGRHTEQYF. The gene calls are TRBV2 and TRBJ2-7, with 10 positions matching TRBD2. The CDR3 consists of 14 residues. The junction had 7 bases not matched to a gene; V was cut back by 5 bases and J by 6 bases. Germline loops: CDR1 SNHLY, CDR2 FYNNEI.

This chain's CDR3 is CASSLRTGELFF. The CDR3 region has the DNA TGTGCCAGCAGCTTACGGACCGGGGAGCTGTTTTTT. The chain couples TRBV7-6 to TRBJ2-2; D not certain. This CDR3 is 12 amino acids long. V lost 2 bases, J lost 5 bases, and 3 bases lay in between. Germline V CDR1 and CDR2: SGHVS, FNYEAQ.

J is TRBJ1-1 and V is TRBV28; D call uncertain. The germline V and J ends were trimmed by 1 base and 0 bases, with 9 bases remaining between them. Germline CDR1 reads MDHEN; CDR2 reads SYDVKM. The CDR3 has 15 residues. The chain's CDR3 is CASSLFGPMNTEAFF. CDR3 DNA: TGTGCCAGCAGTTTATTCGGACCAATGAACACTGAAGCTTTCTTT.

The V and J genes are TRBV5-5 and TRBJ2-7; unclear D gene. Trimming took 1 base from V and 5 from J, leaving 7 bases between them. This CDR3 contains 12 residues. Germline V gene data show CDR1 as SGHKS and CDR2 as YYEKEE (reference sequence). The CDR3: CASSLSSNEQYF. The DNA for the CDR3 is TGTGCCAGCAGCTTGTCCAGCAACGAGCAGTACTTC.

The chain carries TRBV5-1 and TRBJ2-3; no clear D. Trimming shortened V by 4 bases and J by 2 bases, and 2 bases separated the two germline ends. From germline, CDR1 is SGHRS and CDR2 YFSETQ. This CDR3 region has 11 residues. Written as DNA, the CDR3 is TGCGCCAGCAGCATCACAGATACGCAGTATTTT. Its protein is CASSITDTQYF.

The chain links TRBV2 to TRBJ2-5; TRBD1 aligns across 7 bases. Germline values: CDR1 SNHLY, CDR2 FYNNEI. Unmatched junction bases numbered 7, after V lost 4 bases and J lost 5 bases. This CDR3 spans 14 amino acids. The CDR3 DNA is TGTGCCAGCAGTGGGAACAGGGGACAGGAGACCCAGTACTTC. Translation gives CASSGNRGQETQYF.

The chain has TRBV18 and TRBJ1-3; D is uncertain. V was clipped by 0 bases and J by 4 bases, with 13 bases between them. CDR1 is KGHSH, CDR2 LQKENI, per germline. The CDR3 loop spans 16 amino acids. The chain's CDR3 is CASSPPAGALGNTIYF. Here the CDR3 DNA reads TGTGCCAGCTCACCACCGGCAGGTGCTTTAGGAAACACCATATATTTT. The full variable domain, its missing parts supplied by reference TRBV18 and TRBJ1-3, is NAGVMQNPRHLVRRRGQEARLRCSPMKGHSHVYWYRQLPEEGLKFMVYLQKENIIDESGMPKERFSAEFPKEGPSILRIQQVVRGDSAAYFCASSPPAGALGNTIYFGEGSWLTVV.